The TCR beta chain described here comes from a study of blood T cell repertoires in COVID-19. As processed by the authors: Amplification of reference gene primers was used by the study to estimate nucleated cell counts. The method was immunoSEQ multiplex PCR; TCRdb's version includes in-frame clones alone and lacks a portion of them. V and J calls plus clone size are reproduced from that table; the DNA served to infer D and trimming. The sample shows more than 300,000 clones, around 88% of them seen only once. The V segment lost 3 bases and the J segment 4 bases; nucleotides outside the gene matches: 4. This CDR3 region has 17 residues. Germline V gene data show CDR1 as LGHNA and CDR2 as YNFKEQ.

This chain uses TRBV4-2 with TRBJ2-1, with 15 bases matching TRBD2. Sequenced: peripheral blood. The clonotype originates from a woman aged 45 to 65 with acute or convalescent COVID-19. CDR3 nucleotides: TGTGCCAGCAGCCAGGGACTAGCGGGGGGAGAGTACAATGAGCAGTTCTTC. Amino acid sequence: CASSQGLAGGEYNEQFF.